A single sample is the source of the 20 T cell receptor beta chains below, sequenced in a study of Ad26.COV2.S vaccination and SARS-CoV-2 variants. Method: immunoSEQ multiplex PCR; TCRdb's copy keeps in-frame clones and lacks some. The table has around 380,000 clones, approximately 90% seen once; the top ten hold approximately 3.7%. Documented treatment: 15 to 20 received Ad26.COV2.S at low or high dose, single or two shots; several received placebo; per-sample allocation not given. The samples were gathered on day 63 after the first injection of vaccine or placebo. This sample comprised peripheral blood, obtained in a trial of Ad26.COV2.S vaccine versus placebo. These receptors were obtained from a person between 18 and 65 years old who received the Ad26.COV2.S COVID-19 vaccine or a placebo.

This clone appeared a single time. The DNA for the CDR3 is TGTGCCAGCAGAAAGGACAGGTTGGATGAGCAGTTCTTC. It codes for CASRKDRLDEQFF. The genes are TRBV6-4 and TRBJ2-1, with 7 bases that match TRBD1. J was trimmed by 8 bases and V by 6 bases; bases with no gene match: 7. The CDR3 is made up of 13 amino acids. In germline, CDR1 is MRHNA, CDR2 SNTAGT.

This clone was detected once. The V gene is TRBV14, the J gene TRBJ2-1; D might be TRBD1 (5 bases). V was shortened by 0 bases and J by 8 bases, with 8 bases between the two germline ends. CDR1 is SGHDN and CDR2 is FVKESK in the germline V gene. The CDR3 consists of 13 residues. CDR3 residues: CASSQDLTDEQFF. The CDR3 bases are TGTGCCAGCAGCCAAGATTTGACAGATGAGCAGTTCTTC.

The chain couples TRBV6-2 or TRBV6-3 to TRBJ1-1, with a weak D call TRBD1 (5 bases). Per germline, CDR1 MNHEY and CDR2 SVGEGT. Trimming pared 0 bases from V and 4 bases from J, leaving 15 bases between. The CDR3 contains 16 residues. DNA of the CDR3: TGTGCCAGCAGTTACTCCGCGGGACTCCGGGTCACTGAAGCTTTCTTT. Translated: CASSYSAGLRVTEAFF.

V is TRBV7-6 and J is TRBJ2-1; 8 nucleotides align to TRBD2. J lost 9 bases, V lost 2 bases, and 15 bases had no gene match. Germline-derived CDR1 and CDR2 are SGHVS and FNYEAQ. The CDR3 length is 17 residues. The CDR3 sequence is CASSLSHGSGAGVEQFF. The CDR3 DNA is TGTGCCAGCAGCTTAAGTCACGGATCCGGAGCGGGGGTTGAGCAGTTCTTC.

This chain joins TRBV4-1 and TRBJ2-5, with TRBD2 identical over 12 bases. Germline lookup yields CDR1 MGHRA and CDR2 YSYEKL. The ends lost 7 bases at V and 5 bases at J; junction bases unmatched: 5. The CDR3 is 14 amino acids. The CDR3 nucleotides read TGCGCCAGCACCCGACTAGCGGGGGCTGAGACCCAGTACTTC. Amino acids: CASTRLAGAETQYF.

There are a few counts of this clone. This rearrangement joins TRBV2 to TRBJ1-5; D remains unclear. Trimming took 4 bases from V and 3 from J, leaving 16 bases between them. CDR1 and CDR2 (germline): SNHLY, FYNNEI. This CDR3 is 16 amino acids long. This chain's CDR3 is CASSGGTPLPNQPQHF. The CDR3 region has the DNA TGTGCCAGCAGTGGTGGTACCCCGCTTCCCAATCAGCCCCAGCATTTT.

V and J are TRBV12-3 or TRBV12-4 and TRBJ1-2; a weak D match, TRBD1 (6 bases). Trimming left V 3 bases short and J 8 bases short, with 13 bases between. This CDR3 comprises 13 residues. The CDR3 DNA is TGTGCCAGCAGTTTTGGCGGGGGCGAGGGCTACACCTTC. This translates into CASSFGGGEGYTF.

V usage is TRBV3-1 (or the pseudogene TRBV3-2) and J usage is TRBJ1-4; maybe TRBD1 (5 bases). The CDR3 loop spans 14 amino acids. Germline V CDR1 and CDR2: LGHDT, YNNKEL (reference sequence). V lost 4 bases and J lost 8, with 14 bases in between. The CDR3 DNA follows: TGTGCCAGCAGCCTGGGACTGCAAGGGGAAAAACTGTTTTTT. The encoded protein is CASSLGLQGEKLFF.

This chain connects TRBV30 to TRBJ2-1, with D possibly TRBD2 on 5 matching bases. V was shortened by 0 bases and J by 6 bases, with 18 bases between the two germline ends. Germline CDR1 and CDR2: GTSNPN and SVGIG (reference sequence). The CDR3 covers 16 residues. In DNA form, the CDR3 reads TGTGCCTGGAGTGTCCGCCAGAGGGCCCCAGGCAATGAGCAGTTCTTC. This encodes CAWSVRQRAPGNEQFF.

The gene calls are TRBV5-1 and TRBJ2-3, with TRBD2 identical over 8 bases. CDR3 length: 15 residues. The germline CDR1 and CDR2 sequences are SGHRS and YFSETQ. V gave up 5 bases and J gave up 2 bases; unmatched junction bases: 7. CDR3 loop: CASRPPGGYTDTQYF. The CDR3 DNA sequence: TGCGCCAGCAGGCCCCCGGGGGGGTACACAGATACGCAGTATTTT.

This sequence joins TRBV6-5 and TRBJ1-5; 8 nucleotides line up with TRBD1. The V and J ends lost 6 bases and 3 bases, in that order; junction bases with no gene match: 7. From germline, CDR1 is MNHEY and CDR2 SVGAGI. The CDR3 consists of 15 residues. The CDR3 DNA is TGTGCCAGCAGAACGACAGGGGACTCCAATCAGCCCCAGCATTTT. It encodes CASRTTGDSNQPQHF.

The chain carries TRBV6-2 or TRBV6-3 and TRBJ2-5; possible D gene TRBD1, 5 bases. The CDR3 covers 17 residues. Deletions cut 0 bases from V and 0 bases from J, with 14 bases between. From germline, CDR1 is MNHEY and CDR2 SVGEGT. This chain's CDR3 is CASSYSLTAGYQETQYF. CDR3 in DNA: TGTGCCAGCAGTTACTCTCTGACGGCAGGGTACCAAGAGACCCAGTACTTC.

The chain recombines TRBV6-2 or TRBV6-3 with TRBJ2-7; TRBD2 aligns across 10 bases. This CDR3 has 17 amino acids. V shed 6 bases, J shed 3 bases, and the junction held 14 bases outside the gene matches. CDR1 MNHEY and CDR2 SVGEGT come from the germline V gene. CDR3 in DNA: TGTGCCAGCAGCCCTAGCGGGGGCCCAGTCTTTGGCTACGAGCAGTACTTC. It encodes CASSPSGGPVFGYEQYF.

This chain uses TRBV18 with TRBJ1-3, with D tentatively TRBD1 (5 bases). This CDR3 spans 16 amino acids. The germline V and J ends were trimmed by 4 bases and 0 bases, with 13 bases remaining between them. CDR1 is KGHSH and CDR2 is LQKENI in the germline V gene. CDR3 DNA sequence: TGTGCCAGCTCACGGGACCATCTTAACTCTGGAAACACCATATATTTT. This sequence encodes CASSRDHLNSGNTIYF.

This clone was observed a single time. This chain joins TRBV19 and TRBJ1-6; 7 bases map to TRBD1. Germline CDR1 is LNHDA and CDR2 is SQIVND (reference sequence). The CDR3 runs 15 residues. V lost 7 bases to trimming and J lost 5 bases; unmatched junction nucleotides: 8. The CDR3 DNA is TGTGCCAGTATGGCCCGGGACAGAAATAATTCACCCCTCCACTTT. This translates into CASMARDRNNSPLHF.

The chain has TRBV3-1 (or the pseudogene TRBV3-2) and TRBJ2-1; D unresolved. V was clipped by 1 base and J by 5 bases, with 6 bases between them. Germline CDR1 LGHDT, CDR2 YNNKEL (reference sequence). The CDR3 has 13 amino acids. This CDR3 is CASSQVYDNEQFF. The CDR3 DNA reads as TGTGCCAGCAGCCAAGTCTATGACAATGAGCAGTTCTTC.

V usage is TRBV15 and J usage is TRBJ1-3; the D is unclear. Trimming removed 1 base from V and 0 bases from J, with 13 bases in between. From germline, CDR1 is LNHNV and CDR2 YYDKDF (reference sequence). This CDR3 has 17 residues. The DNA of the CDR3 is TGTGCCACCAGCAGAGGGAAGAAAGACCGCTCTGGAAACACCATATATTTT. Encoded protein: CATSRGKKDRSGNTIYF.

The chain couples TRBV19 to TRBJ2-7, with TRBD1 matching 10 bases. The CDR3 is 23 residues long. V dropped 4 bases and J dropped 2; count of bases not matched to a gene: 29. Germline V gene lookup returns CDR1 LNHDA and CDR2 SQIVND (reference sequence). The chain's CDR3 is CASSRSPGTGDRFSSSNTYEQYF. CDR3 bases: TGTGCCAGTAGTAGAAGTCCCGGGACAGGGGACAGGTTTTCTAGCTCAAACACCTACGAGCAGTACTTC.

This chain links TRBV10-3 with TRBJ2-2; 8 positions match TRBD1. CDR3 size: 19 residues. Germline CDR1 and CDR2: ENHRY and SYGVKD. With V trimmed by 4 bases and J by 4 bases, 17 bases remained unmatched. CDR3 residues: CAISAGWTGTESSTGELFF. In DNA, the CDR3 is TGTGCCATCAGTGCGGGATGGACAGGGACGGAATCGAGCACCGGGGAGCTGTTTTTT.

The chain combines TRBV2 with TRBJ1-1, with no clear D. There are 12 residues in the CDR3. Germline assignment: CDR1 SNHLY and CDR2 FYNNEI. Deletions cut 3 bases from V and 1 base from J, with 3 bases between. The CDR3: CASSDRNTEAFF. CDR3 nucleotides: TGTGCCAGCAGTGACAGGAACACTGAAGCTTTCTTT.